The rows below give T cell receptor beta chains drawn from one sample of a study of blood T cell repertoires in COVID-19. Some clones are missing from TCRdb's copy, which holds only in-frame ones; the method was immunoSEQ multiplex PCR. The sample records fewer than 200,000 clones, approximately 79% being singletons. The sequenced sample consisted of PBMCs or T cells enriched from blood (not recorded which). The receptors come from a woman aged 70-85 years in a cohort exposed to, infected with or recovered from COVID-19 (not recorded which). Each CDR3 is given with its conserved first and last residue. Not all rows give a size; the values are once, few, many and, for expanded clones, a class.

once | TRBJ1-2 | TRBV28 | CASRLTVSVGTGGWGYTF
. | TRBJ1-1 | TRBV7-2 | CASRLSRSTEAFF
. | TRBJ1-5 | TRBV28 | CASSLLNQPQHF
. | TRBJ2-7 | TRBV5-1 | CASSPPSGDEQYF
. | TRBJ2-5 | TRBV7-9 | CASSRLGGRETQYF
few | TRBJ2-7 | TRBV28 | CASSTSSREQYF
. | TRBJ2-1 | TRBV4-1 | CASSPSTVISPVDWNEQFF
. | TRBJ2-7 | TRBV11-2 | CASTQGPYEQYF
. | TRBJ1-6 | TRBV3-1/TRBV3-2 | CASSPPTGPSPLHF
. | TRBJ1-1 | TRBV20-1 | CSASLGQNTEAFF
. | TRBJ2-1 | TRBV6-5 | CASSYSSSYNEQFF
. | TRBJ2-5 | TRBV12-5 | CASGLALAGGETQYF
. | TRBJ1-6 | TRBV6-5 | CASSYNLDGSPLHF
. | TRBJ2-1 | TRBV7-9 | CASSSLSGISYNEQFF
. | TRBJ2-7 | TRBV27 | CASSLVGRKYEQYF
. | TRBJ2-1 | TRBV2 | CASSPSGGSYNEQFF
. | TRBJ1-2 | TRBV6-5 | CASSYGSELYGYTF
once | TRBJ2-3 | TRBV24-1 | CATSDRTVSTDTQYF
. | TRBJ2-1 | TRBV11-2 | CASSRGLAEQFF
. | TRBJ1-1 | TRBV14 | CASSLRTGRSEAFF
few | TRBJ1-3 | TRBV9 | CASSLTGGYSGNTIYF
. | TRBJ2-3 | TRBV5-1 | CASSLTGTITDTQYF
. | TRBJ1-1 | TRBV19 | CASSIFNRGNTEAFF
. | TRBJ2-3 | TRBV4-2 | CASSQESRLAGAADTQYF